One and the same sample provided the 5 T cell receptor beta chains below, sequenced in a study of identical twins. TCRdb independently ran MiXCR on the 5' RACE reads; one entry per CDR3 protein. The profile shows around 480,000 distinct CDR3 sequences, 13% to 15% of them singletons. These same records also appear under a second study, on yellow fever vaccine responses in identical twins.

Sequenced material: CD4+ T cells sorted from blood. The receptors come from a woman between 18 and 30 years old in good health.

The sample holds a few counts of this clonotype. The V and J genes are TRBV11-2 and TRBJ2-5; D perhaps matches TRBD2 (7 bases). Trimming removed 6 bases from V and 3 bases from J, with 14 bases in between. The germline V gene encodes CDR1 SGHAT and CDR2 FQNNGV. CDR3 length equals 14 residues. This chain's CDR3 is CASRNSGGEETQYF. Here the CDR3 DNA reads TGTGCCAGCAGAAACTCGGGGGGCGAAGAGACCCAGTACTTC. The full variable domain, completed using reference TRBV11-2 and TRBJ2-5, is EAGVAQSPRYKIIEKRQSVAFWCNPISGHATLYWYQQILGQGPKLLIQFQNNGVVDDSQLPKDRFSAERLKGVDSTLKIQPAKLEDSAVYLCASRNSGGEETQYFGPGTRLLVL.

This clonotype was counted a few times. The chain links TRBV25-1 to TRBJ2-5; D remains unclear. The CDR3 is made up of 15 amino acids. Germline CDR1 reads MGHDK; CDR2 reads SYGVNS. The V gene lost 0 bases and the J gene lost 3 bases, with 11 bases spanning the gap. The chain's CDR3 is CASSEYYDTKETQYF. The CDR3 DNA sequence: TGTGCCAGCAGTGAATATTACGACACCAAAGAGACCCAGTACTTC.

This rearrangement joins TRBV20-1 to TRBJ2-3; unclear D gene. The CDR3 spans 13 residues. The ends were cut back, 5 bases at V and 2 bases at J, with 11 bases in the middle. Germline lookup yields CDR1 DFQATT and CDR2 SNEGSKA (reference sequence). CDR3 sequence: CSAQRSPTDTQYF. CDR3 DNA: TGCAGTGCTCAAAGGAGCCCCACAGATACGCAGTATTTT.

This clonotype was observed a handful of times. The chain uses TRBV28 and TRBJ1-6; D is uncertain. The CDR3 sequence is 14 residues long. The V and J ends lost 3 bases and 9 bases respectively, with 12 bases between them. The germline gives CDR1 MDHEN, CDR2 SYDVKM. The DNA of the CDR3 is TGTGCCAGCAGTTTGCTGGGCTCGGGTTCACCCCTCCACTTT. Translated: CASSLLGSGSPLHF.

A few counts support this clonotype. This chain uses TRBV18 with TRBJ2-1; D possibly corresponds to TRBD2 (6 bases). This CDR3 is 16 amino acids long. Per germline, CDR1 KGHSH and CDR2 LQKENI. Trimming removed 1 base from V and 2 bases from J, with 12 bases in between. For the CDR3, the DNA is TGTGCCAGCTCACCACTGACCGGGGGAACCTACAATGAGCAGTTCTTC. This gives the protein CASSPLTGGTYNEQFF.